Below, 22 T cell receptor beta chains from the same sample are listed, as sequenced in a study of blood T cell repertoires in COVID-19. Produced via immunoSEQ multiplex PCR; TCRdb's table is partial and in-frame only. The table includes 250,000 to 400,000 clones, roughly 90% detected once. Specimen: peripheral blood. These receptors were taken from a woman in her twenties or thirties with COVID-19, enrolled during active disease.

This clone was picked up a small number of times. The chain employs TRBV7-2 and TRBJ1-1; the match to TRBD1 covers 7 bases. CDR3 length: 14 residues. Germline CDR1 reads SGHTA; CDR2 reads FQGNSA. Trimming cost V 4 bases and J 9 bases; bases outside gene matches: 11. The CDR3 region is CASSSGQDPLKAFF. The CDR3 coding sequence is TGTGCCAGCAGCTCAGGACAGGACCCACTGAAAGCTTTCTTT.

The J gene is TRBJ2-7, the V gene TRBV28; 11 bases fit TRBD2. Germline V gene lookup returns CDR1 MDHEN and CDR2 SYDVKM. V lost 6 bases to trimming and J lost 5 bases; unmatched junction nucleotides: 9. This CDR3 spans 15 amino acids. CDR3 sequence reads: CASRAGGLAGHEQYF. As DNA, the CDR3 is TGTGCCAGCAGGGCGGGCGGACTAGCGGGCCACGAGCAGTACTTC.

This chain links TRBV10-3 with TRBJ1-5; D unclear. Germline V gene data show CDR1 as ENHRY and CDR2 as SYGVKD. The CDR3 contains 17 residues. V lost 3 bases and J lost 3, with 18 bases in between. The CDR3 loop reads CAISEDRGGSDNQPQHF. The CDR3 DNA reads as TGTGCCATCAGTGAAGATCGGGGTGGGAGTGACAATCAGCCCCAGCATTTT.

The CDR3 sequence is CASSPDRVPDTQYF. The CDR3 region has the DNA TGTGCCAGCAGTCCGGACAGGGTCCCAGATACGCAGTATTTT. This chain connects TRBV2 to TRBJ2-3; TRBD1 matches 8 bases. V trimming: 5 bases; J trimming: 4 bases; junction bases outside the gene matches: 5. This CDR3 has 14 residues. Germline V lookup: CDR1 SNHLY, CDR2 FYNNEI.

The chain combines TRBV19 with TRBJ1-1; tentatively, D is TRBD1 (5 bases). Germline CDR1 and CDR2: LNHDA and SQIVND (reference sequence). Trimming pared 4 bases from V and 3 bases from J, leaving 12 bases between. This CDR3 is 14 amino acids long. Here the CDR3 DNA reads TGTGCCAGTAGTACGTGGGGGGAGGACACTGAAGCTTTCTTT. Translation: CASSTWGEDTEAFF.

J is TRBJ1-1 and V is TRBV30; D might be TRBD1 (5 bases). V was shortened by 1 base and J by 3 bases, with 24 bases between the two germline ends. Germline V lookup: CDR1 GTSNPN, CDR2 SVGIG (reference sequence). This CDR3 has 18 residues. CDR3 in DNA: TGTGCCTGGAGTGACCCTACCTACCGGTACTGGGGCGACACTGAAGCTTTCTTT. This gives the protein CAWSDPTYRYWGDTEAFF.

This clone was recorded once. The chain couples TRBV30 to TRBJ1-2; a weak D match, TRBD1 (5 bases). The V gene lost 1 base and the J gene lost 2 bases, with 17 bases spanning the gap. There are 16 residues in the CDR3. Germline CDR1 is GTSNPN and CDR2 is SVGIG (reference sequence). The CDR3 sequence is CAWSGLPGDGNYGYTF. The CDR3 DNA reads TGTGCCTGGAGTGGATTACCGGGGGACGGGAACTATGGCTACACCTTC.

The gene calls are TRBV19 and TRBJ2-7; D not resolved. V was shortened by 2 bases and J by 1 base, with 9 bases between the two germline ends. The CDR3 totals 14 residues. Germline V gene lookup returns CDR1 LNHDA and CDR2 SQIVND (reference sequence). DNA of the CDR3: TGTGCCAGTAGTATATCGCGGCAGTCCTACGAGCAGTACTTC. Translated, it gives CASSISRQSYEQYF.

The CDR3 sequence: CASSPRGQGITDTQYF. CDR3 DNA sequence: TGTGCCAGCAGCCCACGCGGACAGGGAATCACAGATACGCAGTATTTT. The chain employs TRBV9 and TRBJ2-3, with 8 bases matching TRBD1. CDR1 is SGDLS, CDR2 YYNGEE, per germline. CDR3 size: 16 residues. Losses at the gene ends were 4 bases for V and 2 bases for J; bases not matched to a gene: 9.

The V gene is TRBV28, the J gene TRBJ2-7; D not resolved. This CDR3 contains 14 residues. Trimming pared 2 bases from V and 2 bases from J, leaving 10 bases between. Germline loops: CDR1 MDHEN, CDR2 SYDVKM. The CDR3 loop is CASSLRGPAYEQYF. In DNA form, the CDR3 reads TGTGCCAGCAGTTTAAGAGGTCCCGCCTACGAGCAGTACTTC.

The chain uses TRBV6-1 and TRBJ2-7; TRBD2 matches 9 bases. Trimming at V came to 1 base and at J to 2 bases, leaving 3 bases not matched to a gene. The CDR3 runs to 15 residues. CDR1 MNHNS and CDR2 SASEGT come from the germline V gene. The CDR3 DNA follows: TGTGCCAGCAGTGAAGGCGGGGGGGCAGCCTACGAGCAGTACTTC. Translated: CASSEGGGAAYEQYF.

The chain couples TRBV21-1 to TRBJ1-1. TRBV21-1 is a known pseudogene. The CDR3 has 13 amino acids. As DNA, the CDR3 is TGTGCCAGCGCGGGGTGGAGGCAGGGTGAAGCTTTCTTT. Translating gives CASAGWRQGEAFF.

This clone was recorded only once. This chain connects TRBV6-5 to TRBJ2-1; D may be TRBD2 (5 bases). The germline V gene encodes CDR1 MNHEY and CDR2 SVGAGI. The ends were cut back, 6 bases at V and 3 bases at J, with 12 bases in the middle. The CDR3 sequence is 14 residues long. CDR3 residues: CASRVGLDYNEQFF. DNA for the CDR3: TGTGCCAGCAGGGTAGGACTGGACTACAATGAGCAGTTCTTC.

V and J are TRBV7-2 and TRBJ1-1; TRBD1 is a possible D gene (5 bases). The CDR3 is 17 amino acids. Germline V lookup: CDR1 SGHTA, CDR2 FQGNSA. V shed 4 bases and J shed 2 bases, with 20 bases lying between them. DNA for the CDR3: TGTGCCAGCAGCTATGAGACTCTCGGGGGACTAAACACTGAAGCTTTCTTT. This gives the protein CASSYETLGGLNTEAFF.

The rearrangement joins TRBV5-1 to TRBJ2-1; D is ambiguous. The CDR3 covers 12 residues. Deletions cut 1 base from V and 6 bases from J, with 5 bases between. Germline CDR1 SGHRS, CDR2 YFSETQ. The DNA for the CDR3 is TGCGCCAGCAGCTTGACTTCCAATGAGCAGTTCTTC. It yields the protein CASSLTSNEQFF.

The chain carries TRBV5-8 and TRBJ2-1, with D tentatively TRBD1 (5 bases). Deletions cut 1 base from V and 2 bases from J, with 13 bases between. CDR3 length: 16 residues. The germline V gene encodes CDR1 SGHTS and CDR2 YDEGEE. Here the CDR3 reads CASSLQGVLPYNEQFF. CDR3 nucleotides: TGTGCCAGCAGCTTGCAAGGGGTCTTACCCTACAATGAGCAGTTCTTC.

The chain carries TRBV19 and TRBJ1-3; D not certain. Germline V gene data show CDR1 as LNHDA and CDR2 as SQIVND (reference sequence). V was pared by 2 bases and J by 4 bases, with 12 bases between. This CDR3 is built from 15 residues. CDR3 sequence reads: CASSIRSGNGNTIYF. The CDR3 bases are TGTGCCAGTAGTATAAGATCGGGAAACGGAAACACCATATATTTT.

The rearrangement links TRBV6-6 to TRBJ2-3, with 11 bases fitting TRBD1. With V trimmed by 7 bases and J by 3 bases, 3 bases remained unmatched. Germline V CDR1 and CDR2: MNHNY, SVGAGI (reference sequence). This CDR3 is 14 amino acids long. This CDR3 is CASKGQGETDTQYF. The DNA of the CDR3 is TGTGCCAGCAAGGGACAGGGGGAGACAGATACGCAGTATTTT.

This clone was detected only once. Here the CDR3 reads CSVRLAGGELFF. The CDR3 DNA is TGCAGCGTCAGGCTAGCGGGAGGGGAGCTGTTTTTT. V usage is TRBV29-1 and J usage is TRBJ2-2; TRBD2 matches at 9 bases. This CDR3 is 12 amino acids long. V dropped 6 bases and J dropped 8; count of bases not matched to a gene: 4. In germline, CDR1 is SQVTM, CDR2 ANQGSEA.

The V gene is TRBV11-2, the J gene TRBJ2-3; 8 nucleotides agree with TRBD2. The V and J ends lost 1 base and 7 bases, in that order; junction bases with no gene match: 7. Germline V lookup: CDR1 SGHAT, CDR2 FQNNGV. This CDR3 has 15 amino acids. In DNA, the CDR3 is TGTGCCAGCAGCTTAGGGGGAGCGGGAGTGTATACGCAGTATTTT. Its translation: CASSLGGAGVYTQYF.

The chain recombines TRBV15 with TRBJ1-1; the D is unclear. V lost 2 bases to trimming and J lost 1 base, with 2 bases between them. This CDR3 comprises 12 residues. Germline-derived CDR1 and CDR2 are LNHNV and YYDKDF (reference sequence). The CDR3 loop reads CATSRQNTEAFF. DNA of the CDR3: TGTGCCACCAGCAGACAGAACACTGAAGCTTTCTTT.

The rearrangement joins TRBV7-9 to TRBJ2-2, with 8 nucleotides matching TRBD1. The CDR3 totals 17 residues. Germline loops: CDR1 SEHNR, CDR2 FQNEAQ (reference sequence). J was trimmed by 6 bases and V by 5 bases; bases with no gene match: 14. The CDR3 sequence: CASSQMGQGADAGELFF. CDR3 bases: TGTGCCAGCAGCCAAATGGGGCAGGGGGCTGACGCCGGGGAGCTGTTTTTT.